This T cell receptor beta chain came from a study of cytomegalovirus exposure and HLA in healthy donors. The germline V gene encodes CDR1 ENHRY and CDR2 SYGVKD. This CDR3 contains 13 residues. The V and J ends lost 7 bases and 7 bases respectively, with 14 bases between them. Both 60 Vbeta primers and 13 Jbeta primers went into the PCR. This table comes from immunoSEQ multiplex PCR, and its TCRdb copy is limited to in-frame clones, with some not included. The sample contains roughly 120,000 clones, 80% of which appear only once. The study, taken as a whole, reports: Cytomegalovirus association was assigned to under 200 TCR beta chains. In vitro checks showed that three CMV-associated chains really do target CMV antigens.

To note about this clone: Its antigen is not known.

Sequenced sample: PBMCs. The rearrangement uses TRBV10-3 and TRBJ1-5; possibly TRBD1 for D (5 bases). This sequence was found in a female donor in good health and CMV-seropositive. The CDR3 DNA reads as TGTGCCATCACACCTGGGGGGAACCAGCCCCAGCATTTT. Protein: CAITPGGNQPQHF.